The present T cell receptor beta chain was sequenced within a study of T-cell reconstitution after alpha-beta-depleted transplantation in children. Study-level findings and limits: Diversity of TCRbeta at day 60 was high in some patients, arising from surviving recipient T cells and thymic progenitors. It was reported that alpha-beta T cells came from several hundred expanded graft clones (about two months after transplant). Most T-cell counts and diversity one year after the transplant came from T cells that were newly produced.

The CDR3 has 12 amino acids. The V gene lost 4 bases and the J gene lost 6 bases, with 10 bases spanning the gap. Germline CDR1 is SGHDT and CDR2 is YYEEEE. Using unique molecular identifiers, the investigators prepared the TCRbeta library. MiXCR was run by TCRdb on the PCR reads, yielding one entry per CDR3 protein. The repertoire holds about a million distinct CDR3 sequences, with roughly 29% as singletons. On this clonotype: Antigen unknown.

This chain joins TRBV5-6 and TRBJ2-5; D is ambiguous. This clonotype originated in a boy younger than two who had a stem cell transplant for SCID, so the T cells may come from the graft donor. This material consisted of PBMCs, mostly from graft donor cells, taken 360 days after TCRalphabeta/CD19-depleted stem cell transplant. The CDR3 is CASSHGVKTQYF. CDR3 sequence (DNA): TGTGCCAGCAGCCATGGAGTGAAGACCCAGTACTTC.